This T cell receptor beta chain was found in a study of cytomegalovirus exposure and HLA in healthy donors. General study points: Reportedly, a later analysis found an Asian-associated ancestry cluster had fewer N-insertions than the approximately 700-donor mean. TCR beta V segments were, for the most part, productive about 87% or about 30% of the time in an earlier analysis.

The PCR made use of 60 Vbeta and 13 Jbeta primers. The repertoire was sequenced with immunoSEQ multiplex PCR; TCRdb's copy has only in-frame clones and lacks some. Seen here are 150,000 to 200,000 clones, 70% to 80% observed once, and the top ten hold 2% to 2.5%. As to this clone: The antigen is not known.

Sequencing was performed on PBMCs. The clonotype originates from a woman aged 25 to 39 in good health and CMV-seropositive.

The CDR3 reads CASSQQRSNEQFF. CDR3 nucleotide sequence: TGTGCCAGCAGCCAGCAACGGAGTAATGAGCAGTTCTTC. The V call is TRBV6-4, the J call TRBJ2-1; D is unresolved. Per germline, CDR1 MRHNA and CDR2 SNTAGT. V was shortened by 6 bases and J by 7 bases, with 13 bases between the two germline ends. The CDR3 contains 13 residues.